Presented here are 12 T cell receptor beta chains from one specimen sequenced in a study of control samples from healthy donors and cancer patients. Clones were sequenced by immunoSEQ multiplex PCR, and TCRdb holds only the in-frame ones, with some missing. The sample records 100,000 to 150,000 clones, 80% to 95% being singletons. Sequenced: blood. Receptor source: a man between 18 and 29 years old in good health.

The chain is built from TRBV5-1 and TRBJ1-4; 9 bases are shared with TRBD1. The V gene end was trimmed by 4 bases and the J gene end by 7 bases; junction bases not matched to a gene: 8. Germline CDR1 SGHRS, CDR2 YFSETQ. The CDR3 runs to 15 residues. The chain's CDR3 is CASSISGTGTEKLFF. In nucleotides, the CDR3 is TGCGCCAGCAGCATCTCCGGGACAGGGACTGAAAAACTGTTTTTT.

V usage is TRBV19 and J usage is TRBJ1-4; a possible D gene is TRBD1 (5 bases). Trimming removed 4 bases from V and 5 bases from J, with 17 bases in between. Germline-derived CDR1 and CDR2 are LNHDA and SQIVND (reference sequence). The CDR3 is 16 amino acids. In DNA, the CDR3 is TGTGCCAGTAGTACCTCAGAAGGGGCTAGAAATGAAAAACTGTTTTTT. Its translation: CASSTSEGARNEKLFF. The full variable domain, completed using reference TRBV19 and TRBJ1-4, is DGGITQSPKYLFRKEGQNVTLSCEQNLNHDAMYWYRQDPGQGLRLIYYSQIVNDFQKGDIAEGYSVSREKKESFPLTVTSAQKNPTAFYLCASSTSEGARNEKLFFGSGTQLSVL.

The gene calls are TRBV7-2 and TRBJ2-4; 7 positions match TRBD1. In germline, CDR1 is SGHTA, CDR2 FQGNSA. The CDR3 consists of 13 residues. After removal of 8 bases from V and 7 bases from J, the junction contained 8 bases not matched to a gene. CDR3 residues: CASGLPGQNIQYF. The CDR3 coding sequence is TGTGCCAGCGGCCTCCCGGGACAGAACATTCAGTACTTC.

CDR3 nucleotides: TGCGCCAGCAGCCCTAGAGGCAATGAAAAACTGTTTTTT. This encodes CASSPRGNEKLFF. J is TRBJ1-4 and V is TRBV4-1; the D is unclear. Germline-derived CDR1 and CDR2 are MGHRA and YSYEKL. Trimming left V 4 bases short and J 5 bases short, with 8 bases between. There are 13 residues in the CDR3.

V usage is TRBV7-9 and J usage is TRBJ2-7; D not resolved. The CDR3 covers 13 residues. Germline CDR1 reads SEHNR; CDR2 reads FQNEAQ (reference sequence). Trimming pared 1 base from V and 3 bases from J, leaving 7 bases between. Written as DNA, the CDR3 is TGTGCCAGCAGCTTAGGTGGGGACTACGAGCAGTACGTC. Amino acids: CASSLGGDYEQYV.

The V call is TRBV9, the J call TRBJ2-1; 9 bases map to TRBD2. The germline CDR1 and CDR2 sequences are SGDLS and YYNGEE. With V trimmed by 0 bases and J by 8 bases, 12 bases remained unmatched. CDR3 size: 17 residues. The chain's CDR3 is CASSVAPLERGDHEQFF. The CDR3 bases are TGTGCCAGCAGCGTAGCACCCCTCGAGCGGGGGGACCATGAGCAGTTCTTC.

The chain uses TRBV24-1 and TRBJ2-3; tentative D call: TRBD2 (6 bases). The length of the CDR3 is 13 residues. Trimming took off 7 bases at V and 0 bases at J, with 7 bases between the two ends. CDR1 and CDR2 from the germline V gene are KGHDR and SFDVKD. The CDR3 protein is CATRRGSTDTQYF. The CDR3 nucleotides are TGTGCCACCAGACGGGGGAGCACAGATACGCAGTATTTT.

CDR3 loop: CASSAPGGRSPLHF. CDR3 DNA sequence: TGTGCCAGCAGCGCGCCAGGGGGGCGTTCACCCCTCCACTTT. V and J are TRBV21-1 and TRBJ1-6; TRBD1, the table's D call, lacks a check against the DNA. TRBV21-1 is classified as a pseudogene. The CDR3 runs 14 residues.

The rearrangement links TRBV28 to TRBJ1-2, with 9 bases identical to TRBD1. The junction had 11 bases not matched to a gene; V was cut back by 5 bases and J by 7 bases. Germline V gives CDR1 MDHEN, CDR2 SYDVKM. The CDR3 totals 15 residues. The CDR3 loop is CASSIRTGVNPGYTF. As DNA, the CDR3 is TGTGCCAGCAGTATCCGGACAGGGGTAAACCCTGGCTACACCTTC.

This clone has just one count. This chain joins TRBV19 and TRBJ2-1, with 8 bases aligning to TRBD2. The V gene end was trimmed by 2 bases and the J gene end by 6 bases; junction bases not matched to a gene: 9. The CDR3 extends over 16 amino acids. Germline CDR1 LNHDA, CDR2 SQIVND (reference sequence). The CDR3 reads CASSIRKRELFNEQFF. In nucleotides, the CDR3 is TGTGCCAGTAGTATAAGAAAGCGGGAGCTGTTCAATGAGCAGTTCTTC.

This rearrangement joins TRBV5-6 to TRBJ1-2, with a possible D match to TRBD1 (6 bases). V lost 6 bases and J lost 7, with 13 bases in between. The CDR3 extends over 12 amino acids. From germline, CDR1 is SGHDT and CDR2 YYEEEE. The CDR3 reads CASTLQGSGYTF. The CDR3 nucleotides read TGTGCCAGCACCCTACAGGGTAGTGGCTACACCTTC.

The chain employs TRBV7-2 and TRBJ1-1, with a tentative D call TRBD1 (5 bases). The CDR3 is made up of 15 amino acids. Germline V CDR1 and CDR2: SGHTA, FQGNSA. The V and J ends lost 1 base and 7 bases respectively, with 16 bases between them. The CDR3 coding sequence is TGTGCCAGCAGCTTAGAAGGCTGGGATAGGGGTGAAGCTTTCTTT. Protein sequence: CASSLEGWDRGEAFF. The variable domain in full, completed from reference TRBV7-2 and TRBJ1-1, reads GAGVSQSPSNKVTEKGKDVELRCDPISGHTALYWYRQSLGQGLEFLIYFQGNSAPDKSGLPSDRFSAERTGGSVSTLTIQRTQQEDSAVYLCASSLEGWDRGEAFFGQGTRLTVV.